The rows below give T cell receptor beta chains drawn from one sample of a study of blood T cell repertoires in COVID-19. Assay: immunoSEQ multiplex PCR; the TCRdb copy retains only in-frame clones and omits some. This sample has 350,000 to 450,000 clones, with approximately 93% found just once. The sample was PBMCs or T cells enriched from blood (not recorded which). The receptors stem from a woman aged 40 to 49 who had been exposed to COVID-19. CDR3s include the opening cysteine and the closing phenylalanine or tryptophan. D genes are given only for firm matches. The size field is filled for only some rows; it gives once, few, many or a size class.

size: .; V: TRBV25-1; D: .; J: TRBJ1-6; DNA: TGTGCCAGCAGTCCCCACAGGGATAATTCACCCCTCCACTTT; CDR3: CASSPHRDNSPLHF
size: .; V: TRBV29-1; D: .; J: TRBJ1-2; DNA: TGCAGCGTCACCGCGGGACCGAGGGTTGGGGGCTACACCTTC; CDR3: CSVTAGPRVGGYTF
size: .; V: TRBV7-2; D: TRBD2; J: TRBJ2-5; DNA: TGTGCCAGCAGATTGACTAGCGGGAGTGAGACCCAGTACTTC; CDR3: CASRLTSGSETQYF
size: .; V: TRBV21-1; D: .; J: TRBJ2-2; DNA: TGTGCCAGCAGTTCCTTCGGGACTAATAGCGGGGAGCTGTTTTTT; CDR3: CASSSFGTNSGELFF
size: .; V: TRBV27; D: .; J: TRBJ2-5; DNA: TGTGCCAGCAGTTTGTTGGCAGACCAAGAGACCCAGTACTTC; CDR3: CASSLLADQETQYF
size: once; V: TRBV5-4; D: TRBD1; J: TRBJ1-6; DNA: TGTGCCAGCAGCCTACAGGGGGCCCAAAGAGCCCTCCACTTT; CDR3: CASSLQGAQRALHF
size: .; V: TRBV30; D: .; J: TRBJ1-2; DNA: TGTGCCTGTATGGGACTTTATGGCTACACCTTC; CDR3: CACMGLYGYTF
size: .; V: TRBV11-2; D: .; J: TRBJ2-1; DNA: TGTGCCAGCAGCCCCCCATATTCTAACTACAATGAGCAGTTCTTC; CDR3: CASSPPYSNYNEQFF
size: .; V: TRBV5-1; D: .; J: TRBJ2-7; DNA: TGCGCCAGCAACCCGGACAGAATCTCCTACGAGCAGTACTTC; CDR3: CASNPDRISYEQYF
size: .; V: TRBV7-3; D: .; J: TRBJ1-3; DNA: TGTGCCAGCAGCTCTCAGGGTTCTGGAAACACCATATATTTT; CDR3: CASSSQGSGNTIYF
size: .; V: TRBV7-2; D: TRBD1; J: TRBJ1-4; DNA: TGTGCCAGCAGCACCTACAGGGGGCCGAATGAAAAACTGTTTTTT; CDR3: CASSTYRGPNEKLFF